The rows below give T cell receptor beta chains drawn from one sample of a study of post-analysis software for immune sequencing data. TCRdb reprocessed the PCR reads with MiXCR, giving one entry per CDR3 protein. This sample has approximately 630,000 distinct CDR3 sequences, with over 45% found just once. Material for sequencing was blood. Receptors originate from a girl aged 2 to 9 with multiple sclerosis. Each CDR3 is given with its conserved first and last residue.

V gene: TRBV6-6; CDR3 protein: CASSYKARGYEQYF
V gene: TRBV2; CDR3 protein: CAGSGLADQETQYF
V gene: TRBV29-1; CDR3 protein: CSAGVTGDGYTF
V gene: TRBV11-2; CDR3 protein: CASSLGSIAGGYTF
V gene: TRBV5-1; CDR3 protein: CASSSPSGTANTEAFF
V gene: TRBV11-2; CDR3 protein: CASSLERTGAFLGGYTF
V gene: TRBV6-6; CDR3 protein: CASSYSSGRASLYEQFF
V gene: TRBV12-3/TRBV12-4; CDR3 protein: CASSLVVGGNEQFF
V gene: TRBV12-3/TRBV12-4; CDR3 protein: CASSPGQYNERFF
V gene: TRBV5-1; CDR3 protein: CASSTGGGNSYEQYF
V gene: TRBV20-1; CDR3 protein: CSASPLTSGSSEQYF
V gene: TRBV5-1; CDR3 protein: CASGPGQGVWEQYF
V gene: TRBV20-1; CDR3 protein: CSARAGQVGNSPLHF
V gene: TRBV20-1; CDR3 protein: CSASGSQETQYF
V gene: TRBV6-6; CDR3 protein: CASSIMGQGIHEQYF
V gene: TRBV4-3; CDR3 protein: CASSPGTGIGDEQFF
V gene: TRBV20-1; CDR3 protein: CSARNPTSGGRDTQYF
V gene: TRBV20-1; CDR3 protein: CSAKRAGGRTDTQYF
V gene: TRBV7-2; CDR3 protein: CASSLEPTPSTDTQYF
V gene: TRBV6-6; CDR3 protein: CASSRTSGGSYEQYF
V gene: TRBV7-8; CDR3 protein: CASSLEGGGVNTEAFF
V gene: TRBV29-1; CDR3 protein: CSVGAGRGRNQETQYF
V gene: TRBV12-3/TRBV12-4; CDR3 protein: CASSLWLGGREAYNEQFF
V gene: TRBV4-1; CDR3 protein: CASSQVPREVAGKNIQYF
V gene: TRBV5-1; CDR3 protein: CASSLTPSGGLGNIQYF
V gene: TRBV12-3/TRBV12-4; CDR3 protein: CASSLAPTRNEQFF
V gene: TRBV11-1; CDR3 protein: CASSLSGPSTGELFF
V gene: TRBV6-4; CDR3 protein: CASSPRLTANCGYTF